The next 9 T cell receptor beta chains were all read from a single sample in a study of shared clonotypes between healthy human individuals. The repertoire was sequenced with immunoSEQ multiplex PCR; TCRdb's copy has only in-frame clones and lacks some. This sample has some 2,000,000 clones; approximately 94% occur once, and the top ten carry less than 0.15%. The specimen was naive CD4+ T cells sorted from blood. Subset specified: CD45RA+ positively selected. The receptors shown here come from a man aged 18 to 29 in good health.

J is TRBJ2-7 and V is TRBV30; possibly TRBD1 for D (5 bases). Germline assignment: CDR1 GTSNPN and CDR2 SVGIG (reference sequence). The CDR3 spans 13 residues. V lost 4 bases and J 0 bases, leaving 10 bases between the germline ends. The CDR3 nucleotides read TGTGCCTGGAACATAGGGGCCTCCTACGAGCAGTACTTC. Translated: CAWNIGASYEQYF.

The chain is built from TRBV10-2 and TRBJ1-2; D not resolved. CDR1 and CDR2 (germline): WSHSY, SAAADI. The CDR3 length is 15 residues. The V end was cut by 3 bases, the J end by 6 bases, with 17 bases between. DNA of the CDR3: TGCGCCAGCAGTGACCCAAGACCCCTAGAGAATGGCTACACCTTC. This codes for CASSDPRPLENGYTF.

The rearrangement uses TRBV28 and TRBJ2-7; 8 bases match TRBD1. The length of the CDR3 is 15 residues. Germline CDR1 reads MDHEN; CDR2 reads SYDVKM. V was clipped by 5 bases and J by 0 bases; unmatched bases: 6. The CDR3 sequence: CASSHGDRHSYEQYF. CDR3 coding DNA: TGTGCCAGCAGTCACGGGGACAGGCACTCCTACGAGCAGTACTTC.

This clone was observed once. The rearrangement uses TRBV18 and TRBJ2-3; 8 positions agree with TRBD1. Germline V lookup: CDR1 KGHSH, CDR2 LQKENI. This CDR3 spans 15 amino acids. After removal of 5 bases from V and 1 base from J, the junction contained 5 bases not matched to a gene. The CDR3 region is CASSSTGVGTDTQYF. CDR3 DNA sequence: TGTGCCAGCTCATCGACAGGGGTTGGCACAGATACGCAGTATTTT.

The chain carries TRBV13 and TRBJ2-7; the D gene is possibly TRBD1 (6 bases). The CDR3 spans 12 residues. The germline V and J ends were trimmed by 8 bases and 0 bases, with 8 bases remaining between them. Germline lookup yields CDR1 PRHDT and CDR2 FYEKMQ (reference sequence). The CDR3 DNA reads TGTGCCAGCGGGGGCAGCTCCTACGAGCAGTACTTC. Its protein is CASGGSSYEQYF.

The rearrangement joins TRBV4-3 to TRBJ2-7, with D perhaps given as TRBD1 or TRBD2 (5 bases each). The CDR3 contains 15 residues. The ends were cut back, 0 bases at V and 0 bases at J, with 9 bases in the middle. Germline loops: CDR1 LGHNA, CDR2 YSLEER. The CDR3 reads CASSQEGTSSYEQYF. CDR3 nucleotide sequence: TGCGCCAGCAGCCAAGAAGGGACCAGCTCCTACGAGCAGTACTTC.

This chain joins TRBV9 and TRBJ2-3; perhaps TRBD2 as D (5 bases). Trimming removed 3 bases at V and 4 bases at J, with 9 bases between. The CDR3 contains 13 residues. Germline values: CDR1 SGDLS, CDR2 YYNGEE. The DNA of the CDR3 is TGTGCCAGCAGCGGGACGAGGGCAGATACGCAGTATTTT. Amino acids: CASSGTRADTQYF.

The V and J genes are TRBV5-1 and TRBJ2-7; 10 bases agree with TRBD2. Germline CDR1 is SGHRS and CDR2 is YFSETQ. V lost 4 bases, J lost 1 base, and 2 bases stayed unmatched. The CDR3 sequence is 14 residues long. CDR3 sequence: CASSRGLASYEQYF. The DNA of the CDR3 is TGCGCCAGCAGCCGGGGACTAGCGTCCTACGAGCAGTACTTC.

The CDR3, as DNA: TGTGCCAGCAGCTATGACCGGGACCGGCCCGTCGGCTACACCTTC. Translated, it gives CASSYDRDRPVGYTF. The chain recombines TRBV11-2 with TRBJ1-2, with TRBD1 as a possible D gene (5 bases). This CDR3 has 15 amino acids. The germline V and J ends were trimmed by 4 bases and 8 bases, with 20 bases remaining between them. Germline CDR1 is SGHAT and CDR2 is FQNNGV.